Following are 9 T cell receptor beta chains from one sample sequenced in a study of spatial heterogeneity in lung cancer. Whole-study findings and limits: Expanded intratumoral alpha and beta TCR counts tracked tumor mutation counts.

TCRdb re-derived calls from the 5' RACE reads in MiXCR, one entry per CDR3 protein. The data show 2,800 or so distinct CDR3 sequences, approximately 49% seen once. The time point was: sample taken at primary tumor resection. Their antigen targets remain unknown. Here the sequenced sample was lung tumor tissue, taken at surgery. The receptor set was obtained from a male donor with early-stage non-small cell lung cancer.

Comment on this clonotype: A library made for alpha chains picked up this beta chain off target, so its size means little. This sequence joins TRBV4-2 and TRBJ2-3; 9 bases agree with TRBD2. This CDR3 comprises 16 residues. The junction had 6 bases not matched to a gene; V was cut back by 0 bases and J by 5 bases. CDR1 and CDR2 from the germline V gene are LGHNA and YNFKEQ. The CDR3 nucleotides are TGTGCCAGCAGCCAAGAACCCCTAGCGGGGCAAGATACGCAGTATTTT. Translation gives CASSQEPLAGQDTQYF.

Details on this clonotype: This beta chain slipped into a library made for alpha chains as a stray read, so its size is not meaningful. The chain combines TRBV11-2 with TRBJ1-1; the match to TRBD1 covers 8 bases. CDR1 SGHAT and CDR2 FQNNGV come from the germline V gene. V lost 5 bases to trimming and J lost 2 bases; unmatched junction nucleotides: 4. This CDR3 has 14 amino acids. CDR3 nucleotide sequence: TGTGCCAGCAGCCCAGGGGGCATAAACACTGAAGCTTTCTTT. This codes for CASSPGGINTEAFF.

As for this clonotype: The library was built for alpha chains, so this beta chain is an off-target read and its size means little. The CDR3 DNA reads as TGCAGTGCTTCCTACGATACGCAGTATTTT. Translated, it gives CSASYDTQYF. The genes are TRBV20-1 and TRBJ2-3; D not resolved. CDR1 is DFQATT and CDR2 is SNEGSKA in the germline V gene (reference sequence). The CDR3 extends over 10 amino acids. The V and J ends lost 5 bases and 6 bases respectively, with 6 bases between them.

This clonotype has a handful of counts. This beta chain is a stray read from a library made for alpha chains; its abundance is not meaningful. The CDR3 loop is CASSYVAGGPGHTDTQYF. The DNA for the CDR3 is TGTGCCAGCAGTTACGTAGCGGGAGGGCCGGGACACACAGATACGCAGTATTTT. The V gene is TRBV6-5, the J gene TRBJ2-3; 11 bases are shared with TRBD2. Germline V gene data show CDR1 as MNHEY and CDR2 as SVGAGI. The V segment lost 2 bases and the J segment 2 bases; nucleotides outside the gene matches: 9. The CDR3 consists of 18 residues.

By sample fraction, this clonotype is medium-sized. The size of this beta chain means little, since it is a stray read in a library made for alpha chains. The genes are TRBV7-2 and TRBJ2-5; D is possibly TRBD2 (5 bases). Germline V lookup: CDR1 SGHTA, CDR2 FQGNSA. CDR3 length: 13 residues. V was clipped by 3 bases and J by 5 bases, with 10 bases between them. The CDR3 DNA is TGTGCCAGCAGCTTGCTGCGCGGGGAGACCCAGTACTTC. Its protein product is CASSLLRGETQYF.

With regard to this clonotype: For a library built for alpha chains, this beta chain is a stray read; little rests on its size. The rearrangement uses TRBV11-2 and TRBJ1-6; D is ambiguous. The ends were cut back, 5 bases at V and 6 bases at J, with 14 bases in the middle. CDR3 length equals 15 residues. In germline, CDR1 is SGHAT, CDR2 FQNNGV. CDR3 bases: TGTGCCAGCAGCCCCGAGGGTTATCTTAATTCACCCCTCCACTTT. Protein: CASSPEGYLNSPLHF. Looking up the rest from reference TRBV11-2 and TRBJ1-6 gives the full variable domain: EAGVAQSPRYKIIEKRQSVAFWCNPISGHATLYWYQQILGQGPKLLIQFQNNGVVDDSQLPKDRFSAERLKGVDSTLKIQPAKLEDSAVYLCASSPEGYLNSPLHFGNGTRLTVT.

Remarks on this clonotype: This beta chain is a stray sequence in a library constructed for alpha chains; its clone size is not meaningful. The CDR3 region has the DNA TGTGCCAGCAGCGTAGGAGAGCGGGGGGGGAATGAGCAGTTCTTC. This encodes CASSVGERGGNEQFF. The V call is TRBV9, the J call TRBJ2-1; 10 nucleotides match TRBD2. The J segment lost 7 bases and the V segment lost 0 bases, leaving 4 bases of the junction unmatched. Germline CDR1 and CDR2: SGDLS and YYNGEE. There are 15 residues in the CDR3.

By frequency in the sample, this clonotype is large. This beta chain is an off-target read within a library intended for alpha chains, so its frequency means little. The chain joins TRBV28 to TRBJ1-5; 7 nucleotides line up with TRBD1. Per germline, CDR1 MDHEN and CDR2 SYDVKM. V gave up 4 bases and J gave up 0 bases; unmatched junction bases: 6. This CDR3 contains 16 residues. The CDR3 sequence: CASSSQQGLSNQPQHF. Written as DNA, the CDR3 is TGTGCCAGCAGTTCCCAACAGGGGCTTAGCAATCAGCCCCAGCATTTT.

With regard to this clonotype: This beta chain is an off-target read within a library intended for alpha chains, so its frequency means little. This chain connects TRBV7-9 to TRBJ2-7, with 10 positions matching TRBD2. Trimming removed 5 bases from V and 5 bases from J; junction bases left unmatched: 6. The CDR3 runs 14 residues. Germline loops: CDR1 SEHNR, CDR2 FQNEAQ (reference sequence). The CDR3 loop is CASSQRTSGHEQYF. In nucleotides, the CDR3 is TGTGCCAGCAGCCAAAGGACTAGCGGCCACGAGCAGTACTTC.